The clone carrying this TCR beta chain was seen repeatedly, ten times or more. As yet, its antigen is unknown. The data derive from a study of T cells in Graves' hyperthyroidism and ophthalmopathy. This CDR3 has 14 residues. Trimming removed 0 bases at V and 6 bases at J, with 12 bases between. The germline V gene has CDR1 SGDLS and CDR2 YYNGEE. Findings and limits, study-wide: Ophthalmopathy was distinguished from stable hyperthyroidism by 13 V-J signatures. Blood held most thyroid clonotypes expanded above 0.001 frequency.

Clinical Activity Scores of at least 3, NOSPECS grades of at least 4 and durations under 3 months characterized ophthalmopathy patients. Patients showing uncontrolled infection, other autoimmune disease, pregnancy or lactation were ineligible. The CDR3 regions of TCR beta were amplified from RNA transcripts. Initially, a first-round RT-PCR of the TCR CDR3 employed the HTBI primer set. TCRdb passed the multiplex PCR reads through MiXCR, listing each CDR3 protein once. The sample carries around 530,000 distinct CDR3 sequences, 17% recorded once. This receptor was identified in a woman under 30 with Graves' ophthalmopathy. The chain combines TRBV9 with TRBJ1-1, with D possibly matching TRBD1 (5 bases). The sample consisted of blood. CDR3 in DNA: TGTGCCAGCAGCGTAGGGCAGGGTCTAGCTGAAGCTTTCTTT. Protein product: CASSVGQGLAEAFF.